The source of this T cell receptor (beta chain) is a study of T cell clonotyping in hematopoietic cell transplantation. General study points: Few recipient clonotypes overlapped donors; over 95% were de novo at given depth.

The germline V gene encodes CDR1 SQVTM and CDR2 ANQGSEA. V shed 0 bases, J shed 3 bases, and the junction held 4 bases outside the gene matches. The CDR3 totals 16 residues. The assay was immunoSEQ multiplex PCR, and TCRdb's table has in-frame clones only and misses some. The data contain some 9,600 clones, 51% of them singletons. Recipient blood drawn about 28 days pretransplant and days 30, 100, 180 after. Notes on this clone: Its cognate antigen is unknown.

The TCR was taken from a female patient in her fifties who had an allogeneic stem cell transplant from an unrelated donor, so the T cells may come from the graft donor. Some clones in this sample may be carry-over from other donors' samples. V is TRBV29-1 and J is TRBJ2-1; 11 nucleotides line up with TRBD2. This specimen was peripheral blood mononuclear cells, taken 100 days after allogeneic stem cell transplant. CDR3 loop: CSVEDPGTSGYNEQFF. In DNA, the CDR3 is TGCAGCGTTGAAGATCCTGGGACTAGCGGCTACAATGAGCAGTTCTTC.